These T cell receptor beta chains were read from a single sample in a study of response to subunit inactivated influenza vaccine. TCRdb passed the RT-PCR reads through MiXCR, listing each CDR3 protein once. The sample has some 640,000 distinct CDR3 sequences; about 15% are singletons. The material was PBMCs from blood, obtained 14 days before vaccination. The receptors originated from a man aged 45-60 years who received an inactivated influenza vaccine. Both conserved end residues are trimmed from each CDR3.

v_gene: TRBV6-5
j_gene: TRBJ2-3
CDR3aa: ASSLGVVAGADTRY

v_gene: TRBV20-1
j_gene: TRBJ2-7
CDR3aa: SASIAGGLYEQY

v_gene: TRBV9
j_gene: TRBJ2-3
CDR3aa: ASSISGSTQY

v_gene: TRBV10-2
j_gene: TRBJ2-7
CDR3aa: ASSILDEQY

v_gene: TRBV7-9
j_gene: TRBJ1-6
CDR3aa: ASSLGNSTPLH

v_gene: TRBV6-5
j_gene: TRBJ2-7
CDR3aa: ASSYSRDGPYEQY

v_gene: TRBV20-1
j_gene: TRBJ2-1
CDR3aa: SARPRDRAYNEQF

v_gene: TRBV12-3/TRBV12-4
j_gene: TRBJ2-7
CDR3aa: ASSSGPLVEQY

v_gene: TRBV30
j_gene: TRBJ2-7
CDR3aa: AWSASNSYEQY

v_gene: TRBV5-1
j_gene: TRBJ2-5
CDR3aa: ASSLGQGKETQY

v_gene: TRBV7-3
j_gene: TRBJ2-2
CDR3aa: ASRRASNTGELF

v_gene: TRBV3-1
j_gene: TRBJ1-2
CDR3aa: ASSHPGPYGYT

v_gene: TRBV5-4
j_gene: TRBJ2-7
CDR3aa: ASSVQEYNYEQY

v_gene: TRBV12-3/TRBV12-4
j_gene: TRBJ1-1
CDR3aa: ASSLMVVNTEAF

v_gene: TRBV18
j_gene: TRBJ2-1
CDR3aa: ASSPNNPLNEQF

v_gene: TRBV4-1
j_gene: TRBJ2-2
CDR3aa: ASSLKNPGQVNTGELF

v_gene: TRBV5-5
j_gene: TRBJ2-3
CDR3aa: ASSLYSGRTDTQY

v_gene: TRBV4-1
j_gene: TRBJ2-4
CDR3aa: ASTQRTGENIQY

v_gene: TRBV5-1
j_gene: TRBJ2-6
CDR3aa: ASSFGGSGANVLT

v_gene: TRBV15
j_gene: TRBJ2-1
CDR3aa: ATSRGSGTVSNEQF

v_gene: TRBV30
j_gene: TRBJ2-7
CDR3aa: AWRMDGTYEQY

v_gene: TRBV11-2
j_gene: TRBJ1-6
CDR3aa: ASSSHGRDGSPLH

v_gene: TRBV7-9
j_gene: TRBJ2-2
CDR3aa: ASGDSPNTGELF

v_gene: TRBV6-2/TRBV6-3
j_gene: TRBJ2-7
CDR3aa: ASSYSIGTLKEQY

v_gene: TRBV4-1
j_gene: TRBJ1-2
CDR3aa: ASSQGPGSNYGYT

v_gene: TRBV7-6
j_gene: TRBJ2-3
CDR3aa: AIGSRQGRTDTQY

v_gene: TRBV28
j_gene: TRBJ1-5
CDR3aa: ASHRGSNQPQH

v_gene: TRBV29-1
j_gene: TRBJ2-1
CDR3aa: SVNRGYEQF

v_gene: TRBV5-1
j_gene: TRBJ2-7
CDR3aa: ASSTGQGYEQY

v_gene: TRBV11-1
j_gene: TRBJ2-1
CDR3aa: ASSLVSVGRTYRSNEQF

v_gene: TRBV18
j_gene: TRBJ1-1
CDR3aa: ASLPSRMNTEAF

v_gene: TRBV18
j_gene: TRBJ2-7
CDR3aa: ASSPRDRVAEQY

v_gene: TRBV15
j_gene: TRBJ1-2
CDR3aa: ATSRGKEADGYT

v_gene: TRBV3-1
j_gene: TRBJ2-1
CDR3aa: ASSLSGGPNEQF

v_gene: TRBV6-2/TRBV6-3
j_gene: TRBJ1-2
CDR3aa: ASSYGPPNYGYT

v_gene: TRBV12-3/TRBV12-4
j_gene: TRBJ2-1
CDR3aa: ASSFRQWSYNEQF

v_gene: TRBV12-3/TRBV12-4
j_gene: TRBJ2-5
CDR3aa: ASSLLQGKETQY

v_gene: TRBV14
j_gene: TRBJ1-1
CDR3aa: ASNRQGPRSEAF

v_gene: TRBV6-5
j_gene: TRBJ2-7
CDR3aa: ASSYAGEQY

v_gene: TRBV28
j_gene: TRBJ2-1
CDR3aa: ASRLPSTIPYNEQF

v_gene: TRBV15
j_gene: TRBJ2-1
CDR3aa: ATSRDGRGYNEQF

v_gene: TRBV4-1
j_gene: TRBJ2-1
CDR3aa: ASSHLSGGAWNEQF

v_gene: TRBV6-1
j_gene: TRBJ2-3
CDR3aa: ASSAGLGSTDTQY

v_gene: TRBV20-1
j_gene: TRBJ1-5
CDR3aa: SAGDIFNQPQH

v_gene: TRBV27
j_gene: TRBJ1-6
CDR3aa: ARRQGRSPLH

v_gene: TRBV9
j_gene: TRBJ2-5
CDR3aa: ASSPRDRGLGETQY

v_gene: TRBV11-1
j_gene: TRBJ2-3
CDR3aa: ASSPRTSGGLGGDTQY

v_gene: TRBV12-3/TRBV12-4
j_gene: TRBJ2-5
CDR3aa: ASTRGSGMGWETQY

v_gene: TRBV5-1
j_gene: TRBJ2-2
CDR3aa: ASSSTWGATGELF

v_gene: TRBV28
j_gene: TRBJ2-3
CDR3aa: ASSMTGLTDTQY

v_gene: TRBV7-9
j_gene: TRBJ1-2
CDR3aa: ASSNTGNYGYT

v_gene: TRBV4-2
j_gene: TRBJ2-2
CDR3aa: ASSQDYSRGWGTGELF

v_gene: TRBV27
j_gene: TRBJ1-6
CDR3aa: ASNSQGARASPLH

v_gene: TRBV7-9
j_gene: TRBJ2-1
CDR3aa: ASSLPGQFNEQF

v_gene: TRBV13
j_gene: TRBJ2-7
CDR3aa: ASSLRDGNYEQY

v_gene: TRBV7-2
j_gene: TRBJ2-2
CDR3aa: ASSLRSGGYTGELF

v_gene: TRBV21-1
j_gene: TRBJ2-1
CDR3aa: ASSILQGAENEQF

v_gene: TRBV12-5
j_gene: TRBJ2-7
CDR3aa: ASGLPGQGYEQY

v_gene: TRBV20-1
j_gene: TRBJ2-2
CDR3aa: SVISWGQGNTGELF